These 30 T cell receptor beta chains share one sample of origin, sequenced in a study of T-cell memory formation after mild COVID-19. TCRdb used MiXCR to reprocess the 5' RACE reads, holding one entry per CDR3 protein. This table holds around 530,000 distinct CDR3 sequences, roughly 20% found once. The specimen sequenced was PBMCs or a T cell subset sorted from them (not recorded which). The receptor source for this set is an adult woman who had mild COVID-19 (a few samples of this study predate the infection). Cell type and time point are not known.

The chain couples TRBV4-1 to TRBJ2-4, with D perhaps given as TRBD1 or TRBD2 (5 bases each). Germline CDR1 and CDR2: MGHRA and YSYEKL. The CDR3 has 16 amino acids. V lost 0 bases and J 11 bases, leaving 20 bases between the germline ends. CDR3 DNA: TGCGCCAGCAGCCAAGAGTATACCGGGACGGCTACTCTTCAGTACTTC. It yields the protein CASSQEYTGTATLQYF.

This sequence joins TRBV18 and TRBJ2-3; 9 nucleotides match TRBD2. Germline V gene lookup returns CDR1 KGHSH and CDR2 LQKENI. The trim removed 1 base at V and 4 bases at J, leaving 6 bases unmatched. This CDR3 has 16 amino acids. The CDR3 spells CASSPLAGAGADTQYF. The CDR3 DNA sequence: TGTGCCAGCTCACCACTAGCGGGGGCCGGGGCAGATACGCAGTATTTT.

This clonotype appeared a few times. The DNA for the CDR3 is TGTGCCACCAGTCTTTCTTACAATGAGCAGTTCTTC. Encoded protein: CATSLSYNEQFF. The chain joins TRBV24-1 to TRBJ2-1; D call uncertain. Germline lookup yields CDR1 KGHDR and CDR2 SFDVKD. This CDR3 has 12 residues. V lost 6 bases to trimming and J lost 4 bases, with 6 bases between them.

The rearrangement joins TRBV29-1 to TRBJ1-4, with 9 bases identical to TRBD1. Per the germline V gene, CDR1 is SQVTM and CDR2 is ANQGSEA. Trimming removed 3 bases from V and 5 bases from J; junction bases left unmatched: 4. CDR3 length: 14 amino acids. This chain's CDR3 is CSVDPGQGNEKLFF. The CDR3 DNA sequence: TGCAGCGTTGACCCGGGACAGGGAAATGAAAAACTGTTTTTT.

This clonotype was observed a few times. The V gene is TRBV6-5, the J gene TRBJ2-3, with a tentative D call TRBD2 (5 bases). Looked up from germline, CDR1 is MNHEY and CDR2 is SVGAGI. The CDR3 runs 12 residues. The V end lost 8 bases, the J end lost 8 bases, and 14 bases lay between the germline ends. The CDR3 here is CASRLGSGTQYF. The CDR3 DNA reads as TGTGCCAGCCGCCTTGGGAGTGGTACGCAGTATTTT.

The V gene is TRBV7-9, the J gene TRBJ2-3, with D possibly matching TRBD1 (6 bases). V was pared by 5 bases and J by 4 bases, with 19 bases between. Germline V lookup: CDR1 SEHNR, CDR2 FQNEAQ (reference sequence). This CDR3 region has 16 residues. The CDR3 DNA reads TGTGCCAGCAGCATCGGGTGGGGGCTCGAATCAGATACGCAGTATTTT. Protein: CASSIGWGLESDTQYF.

The chain links TRBV7-3 to TRBJ1-1; the D gene is possibly TRBD1 (5 bases). Trimming cost V 4 bases and J 6 bases, with 12 bases left between them. This CDR3 region has 13 residues. Germline lookup yields CDR1 SGHTA and CDR2 FQGTGA. The CDR3 spells CASSSNQGAEAFF. CDR3 DNA sequence: TGTGCCAGCAGCTCCAATCAGGGCGCTGAAGCTTTCTTT.

This clonotype was observed a handful of times. This chain joins TRBV12-3 or TRBV12-4 and TRBJ2-7; TRBD2 is a possible D gene (5 bases). The CDR3 loop spans 14 amino acids. Trimming pared 9 bases from V and 0 bases from J, leaving 15 bases between. The CDR3 reads CASTPPGGSYEQYF. The CDR3 DNA reads TGTGCCAGTACACCTCCCGGAGGCTCCTACGAGCAGTACTTC.

Only a few counts were recorded for this clonotype. The chain has TRBV29-1 and TRBJ2-6; TRBD1 is a possible D gene (8 bases). The CDR3 covers 18 residues. Germline V gene data show CDR1 as SQVTM and CDR2 as ANQGSEA. Trimming removed 4 bases from V and 0 bases from J, with 19 bases in between. The DNA for the CDR3 is TGCAGCGTTGTCCCCTTGGACAGGGAGGGCTCTGGGGCCAACGTCCTGACTTTC. This encodes CSVVPLDREGSGANVLTF.

The sample holds a few counts of this clonotype. The CDR3 protein is CASSPGGLMNTEAFF. As DNA, the CDR3 is TGTGCCAGCAGCCCAGGTGGGCTCATGAACACTGAAGCTTTCTTT. The V call is TRBV7-9, the J call TRBJ1-1; no clear D gene. This CDR3 has 15 amino acids. V was trimmed by 5 bases and J by 0 bases, leaving 13 bases between them. CDR1 and CDR2 from the germline V gene are SEHNR and FQNEAQ (reference sequence).

The chain combines TRBV9 with TRBJ2-3; perhaps TRBD2 as D (5 bases). Trimming took off 3 bases at V and 3 bases at J, with 23 bases between the two ends. The CDR3 is made up of 18 amino acids. The germline gives CDR1 SGDLS, CDR2 YYNGEE. CDR3 loop: CASSATALEGRRTDTQYF. The DNA for the CDR3 is TGTGCCAGCAGCGCCACAGCTCTCGAAGGCCGGAGGACAGATACGCAGTATTTT.

This clonotype was seen more than once but under ten times. This chain links TRBV14 with TRBJ1-2; tentative D call: TRBD1 (6 bases). The CDR3 runs 14 residues. Germline-derived CDR1 and CDR2 are SGHDN and FVKESK. V was clipped by 3 bases and J by 6 bases, with 14 bases between them. The CDR3 protein is CASSQSFGQHGYTF. The CDR3 region has the DNA TGTGCCAGCAGCCAGAGTTTCGGACAGCATGGCTACACCTTC.

This clonotype showed up just a few times. The V gene is TRBV6-6, the J gene TRBJ2-1; TRBD1 is a possible D gene (7 bases). The germline CDR1 and CDR2 sequences are MNHNY and SVGAGI (reference sequence). The CDR3 loop spans 14 amino acids. Trimming removed 5 bases from V and 8 bases from J, with 16 bases in between. DNA of the CDR3: TGTGCCAGCAGTACCCTAGCCAGGGGGGATGAGCAGTTCTTC. Amino acid sequence: CASSTLARGDEQFF.

V gene TRBV15 combines with J gene TRBJ2-1, with TRBD2 matching 8 bases. This CDR3 contains 16 residues. From germline, CDR1 is LNHNV and CDR2 YYDKDF (reference sequence). V gave up 5 bases and J gave up 3 bases; unmatched junction bases: 9. The CDR3 nucleotides are TGTGCCACCAGCCGCACTAGCGGACCCCGCTACAATGAGCAGTTCTTC. Protein sequence: CATSRTSGPRYNEQFF.

The gene calls are TRBV6-1 and TRBJ1-5, with TRBD1 matching over 7 bases. CDR1 is MNHNS and CDR2 is SASEGT in the germline V gene. V dropped 2 bases and J dropped 1; count of bases not matched to a gene: 5. This CDR3 contains 16 residues. CDR3 region: CASSEKTGLSNQPQHF. The CDR3 region has the DNA TGTGCCAGCAGTGAAAAGACAGGGCTCAGCAATCAGCCCCAGCATTTT.

This clonotype was seen only a few times. The chain couples TRBV21-1 to TRBJ2-7; whether TRBD1, the table's D call, matches the DNA was not checked. TRBV21-1 is a pseudogene. This CDR3 has 16 residues. The CDR3 coding sequence is TGTGCCAGCAGCACCCATAGGGGACAGGGGGTCGACGAGCAGTACTTC. Translation: CASSTHRGQGVDEQYF.

This sequence joins TRBV24-1 and TRBJ2-2, with 10 positions matching TRBD2. This CDR3 region has 16 residues. Germline V gives CDR1 KGHDR, CDR2 SFDVKD. V gave up 1 base and J gave up 6 bases; unmatched junction bases: 4. CDR3 sequence reads: CATSDFSGGASGELFF. CDR3 DNA: TGTGCCACCAGTGATTTCAGCGGGGGGGCCTCCGGGGAGCTGTTTTTT.

The gene calls are TRBV6-6 and TRBJ2-2; 10 nucleotides match TRBD2. V was pared by 6 bases and J by 2 bases, with 6 bases of the junction left unmatched. This CDR3 is built from 16 residues. Germline loops: CDR1 MNHNY, CDR2 SVGAGI (reference sequence). CDR3 region: CASSLGLADNTGELFF. The DNA for the CDR3 is TGTGCCAGCAGCCTCGGACTAGCGGACAACACCGGGGAGCTGTTTTTT.

There are a few counts of this clonotype. V and J are TRBV7-7 and TRBJ2-1; 12 bases align to TRBD2. This CDR3 is 16 amino acids long. Germline V gene lookup returns CDR1 SSHAT and CDR2 FNYEAQ (reference sequence). V gave up 5 bases and J gave up 6 bases; unmatched junction bases: 8. DNA for the CDR3: TGTGCCAGCAGCCCTTCTAGCGGGGGGGAGTCCAATGAGCAGTTCTTC. Encoded protein: CASSPSSGGESNEQFF.

This clonotype was counted many times. The V gene is TRBV20-1, the J gene TRBJ2-1; D ambiguous. From germline, CDR1 is DFQATT and CDR2 SNEGSKA (reference sequence). The CDR3 loop spans 13 amino acids. Deletions cut 6 bases from V and 7 bases from J, with 16 bases between. The CDR3 DNA sequence: TGCAGTGCCCGACTCGCCTTGAGGAATGAGCAGTTCTTC. Translating gives CSARLALRNEQFF.

The rearrangement links TRBV24-1 to TRBJ1-1; no firm D call. The CDR3 has 13 residues. V was shortened by 10 bases and J by 2 bases, with 13 bases between the two germline ends. CDR1 and CDR2 (germline): KGHDR, SFDVKD. The CDR3 spells CATRFSANTEAFF. In DNA form, the CDR3 reads TGTGCCACTCGGTTTAGCGCCAACACTGAAGCTTTCTTT.

This chain connects TRBV7-9 to TRBJ2-2; D tentatively fits TRBD1 or TRBD2 (5 bases each). The CDR3 length is 16 residues. Trimming pared 5 bases from V and 5 bases from J, leaving 18 bases between. Germline V gene sequence: CDR1 SEHNR, CDR2 FQNEAQ (reference sequence). Written as DNA, the CDR3 is TGTGCCAGCAGCCGCCTCGGGGCTAGGGATACCGGGGAGCTGTTTTTT. It yields the protein CASSRLGARDTGELFF.

The table lists this clonotype with many counts. V and J are TRBV7-9 and TRBJ2-3, with a tentative D call TRBD1 (5 bases). The germline V gene encodes CDR1 SEHNR and CDR2 FQNEAQ (reference sequence). The CDR3 contains 15 residues. V lost 5 bases to trimming and J lost 5 bases, with 17 bases between them. The CDR3 DNA follows: TGTGCCAGCAGCCCCTTGGACACCTTCGGAGATACGCAGTATTTT. Protein product: CASSPLDTFGDTQYF.

The DNA of the CDR3 is TGTGCCAGCAGCCCAATGGGGGGCTACGAGCAGTACTTC. Protein product: CASSPMGGYEQYF. This rearrangement joins TRBV7-3 to TRBJ2-7, with D possibly being TRBD2 (6 bases). V lost 5 bases to trimming and J lost 3 bases, with 11 bases between them. This CDR3 is built from 13 residues. The germline gives CDR1 SGHTA, CDR2 FQGTGA.

There are a few counts of this clonotype. The CDR3 reads CASSKIAGGGFF. For the CDR3, the DNA is TGTGCCAGCAGCAAAATAGCGGGAGGGGGTTTCTTC. This rearrangement joins TRBV5-5 to TRBJ2-1, with 11 bases matching TRBD2. CDR1 is SGHKS and CDR2 is YYEKEE in the germline V gene (reference sequence). The CDR3 is made up of 12 amino acids. V lost 4 bases and J lost 16; bases outside the gene matches: 7. Full variable domain (missing parts from reference TRBV5-5 and TRBJ2-1): DAGVTQSPTHLIKTRGQQVTLRCSPISGHKSVSWYQQVLGQGPQFIFQYYEKEERGRGNFPDRFSARQFPNYSSELNVNALLLGDSALYLCASSKIAGGGFFGPGTRLTVL.

The CDR3 protein is CASSPTSYDGYTF. The DNA for the CDR3 is TGTGCCAGCAGTCCTACGAGCTATGATGGCTACACCTTC. J is TRBJ1-2 and V is TRBV27; D remains unclear. Trimming stripped 5 bases from V and 6 bases from J, with 13 bases between. The V gene's germline CDR1 is MNHEY and CDR2 SMNVEV (reference sequence). CDR3 length equals 13 residues.

This chain links TRBV5-5 with TRBJ2-1; 13 nucleotides line up with TRBD2. The CDR3 loop spans 16 amino acids. CDR1 and CDR2 (germline): SGHKS, YYEKEE (reference sequence). V was clipped by 4 bases and J by 9 bases; unmatched bases: 10. CDR3 sequence: CASSRLAGGDPREQFF. CDR3 nucleotides: TGTGCCAGCAGCCGACTAGCGGGGGGCGATCCGCGTGAGCAGTTCTTC.

This clonotype showed up just a few times. The chain has TRBV5-1 and TRBJ2-3; 13 nucleotides align to TRBD2. The germline V gene encodes CDR1 SGHRS and CDR2 YFSETQ. CDR3 length: 16 amino acids. V gave up 4 bases and J gave up 4 bases; unmatched junction bases: 6. CDR3 region: CASSPRLAGGSDTQYF. CDR3 bases: TGCGCCAGCAGCCCCCGACTAGCGGGGGGCTCAGATACGCAGTATTTT. Complete variable domain (other parts from reference TRBV5-1 and TRBJ2-3): KAGVTQTPRYLIKTRGQQVTLSCSPISGHRSVSWYQQTPGQGLQFLFEYFSETQRNKGNFPGRFSGRQFSNSRSEMNVSTLELGDSALYLCASSPRLAGGSDTQYFGPGTRLTVL.

This clonotype was picked up a small number of times. This chain's CDR3 is CSADLRGAGAFF. For the CDR3, the DNA is TGCAGTGCTGACCTCAGGGGCGCTGGGGCTTTCTTT. This chain links TRBV20-1 with TRBJ1-1; possible D gene TRBD1, 6 bases. From germline, CDR1 is DFQATT and CDR2 SNEGSKA (reference sequence). V lost 5 bases and J 11 bases, leaving 18 bases between the germline ends. There are 12 residues in the CDR3.

This chain links TRBV5-5 with TRBJ1-2; D gene uncertain. Germline V gives CDR1 SGHKS, CDR2 YYEKEE (reference sequence). The CDR3 contains 18 residues. The V end lost 4 bases, the J end lost 1 base, and 23 bases lay between the germline ends. The CDR3 sequence is CASSLSLLGVGINYGYTF. The DNA for the CDR3 is TGTGCCAGCAGCCTGAGTCTTCTAGGTGTCGGGATTAACTATGGCTACACCTTC.